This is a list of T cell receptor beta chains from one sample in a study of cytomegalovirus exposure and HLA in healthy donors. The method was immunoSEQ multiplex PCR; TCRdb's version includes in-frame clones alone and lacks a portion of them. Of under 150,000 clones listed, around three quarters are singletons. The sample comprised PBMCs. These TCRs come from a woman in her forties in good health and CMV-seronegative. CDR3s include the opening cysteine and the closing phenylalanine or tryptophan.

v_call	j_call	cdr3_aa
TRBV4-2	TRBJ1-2	CTSSQDPRQGLYGYTF
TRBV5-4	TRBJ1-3	CASSLSHWSGVFSGNTIYF
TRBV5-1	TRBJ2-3	CASSFPNTDTQYF
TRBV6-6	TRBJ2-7	CASSYTARGSYEQYF
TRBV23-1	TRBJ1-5	CASSRLTLARFGNQPQHF
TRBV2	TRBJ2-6	CASSHQREWAGANVLTF
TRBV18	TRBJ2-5	CASSPLGETQYF
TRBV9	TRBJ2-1	CASSVGTGRGYNEQFF
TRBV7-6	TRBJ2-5	CASFGTSGGAGQETQYF
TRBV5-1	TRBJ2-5	CASSLSSRLQETQYF
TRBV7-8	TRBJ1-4	CASSLVGAGVFEKLFF
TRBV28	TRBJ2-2	CASSLGLAGGNTGELFF
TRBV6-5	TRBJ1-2	CASSFNLDRAGGYTF
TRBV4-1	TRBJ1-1	CASSQDLVRSQAFF
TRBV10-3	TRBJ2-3	CAISDPSSSTDTQYF
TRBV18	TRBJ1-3	CASSPPTEVSGNTIYF
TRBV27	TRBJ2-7	CASSFYSEQYF
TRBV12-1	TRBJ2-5	CASSFGTACQETQYF
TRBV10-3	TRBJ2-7	CAISGGLAVEQYF
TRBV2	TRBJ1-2	CASVGTGVPIGNGYTF
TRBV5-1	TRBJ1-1	CASSWGQSNTEAFF
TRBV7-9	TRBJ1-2	CASSNFTHGQGKNYGYTF
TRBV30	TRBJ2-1	CAWSLKAGGSYNEQFF
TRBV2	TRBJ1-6	CASSEGPPGTPLHF
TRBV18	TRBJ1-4	CASSPQGAISNEKLFF
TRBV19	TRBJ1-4	CASSMGQGLGREKLFF
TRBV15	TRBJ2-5	CATSRDLYSGAEETQYF
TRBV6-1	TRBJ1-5	CATTGTGPNQPQHF
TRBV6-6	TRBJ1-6	CASSYSGGEDSPLHF
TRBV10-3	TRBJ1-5	CAISLGGHNQPQHF
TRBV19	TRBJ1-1	CASSIDRGPKAFF
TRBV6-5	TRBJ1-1	CASSLSGGEYTEAFF
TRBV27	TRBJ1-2	CASSLYSGVYGYTF
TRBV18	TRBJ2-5	CASSRGGEETQYF
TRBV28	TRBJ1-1	CASSLTSGSEAFF
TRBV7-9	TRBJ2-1	CASSSMGAPRSSYNEQFF
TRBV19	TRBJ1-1	CASSIETAEAFF
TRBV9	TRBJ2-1	CASSPYRVSYNEQFF
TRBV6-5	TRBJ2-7	CASSDVRGGSYEQYF
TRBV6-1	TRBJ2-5	CASSALQGPQETQYF
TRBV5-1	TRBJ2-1	CASSLPGQGFNEQFF
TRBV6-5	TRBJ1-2	CASSYYGGAHYGYTF
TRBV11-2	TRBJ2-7	CASSLALNTFPSYEQYF
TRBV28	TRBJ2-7	CASRDRGDSYEQYF
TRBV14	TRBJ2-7	CASSQAFGGSWPSYEQYF
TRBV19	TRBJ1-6	CASSITRQGGPALHF
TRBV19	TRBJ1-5	CASSILGAVQPQHF